The clone carrying this TCR beta chain was recorded a few times. Its antigen is still unknown. The entry originates in a study of blood T cells in healthy people across ages. Overall study results and limits: Observed TCR beta diversity per million T cells went down as age went up. This fall followed a roughly linear course with age. When one million T cells were used, diversity estimates were thought to be underestimates. Donors of long life had a larger count of naive CD4+ cells and greater diversity than aged donors.

V was clipped by 1 base and J by 2 bases, with 10 bases between them. Germline CDR1 and CDR2: SGHDT and YYEEEE. CDR3 length: 16 residues. Next came a second PCR, run for about 7 to 11 cycles, which used a sample-barcoded 5' primer along with a J-beta primer mix. Through a template-switch adaptor with 12 random nucleotides, each cDNA molecule received a tag. TCRdb independently ran MiXCR on the 5' RACE reads; one entry per CDR3 protein. The table lists around 870,000 distinct CDR3 sequences, 29% of them singletons. Sequenced sample: blood. The chain links TRBV5-6 to TRBJ1-6; D may be TRBD1 (5 bases). The source is an elderly woman in good health. DNA of the CDR3: TGTGCCAGCAGCTTGTATGGGGGGACCTATAATTCACCCCTCCACTTT. Translation gives CASSLYGGTYNSPLHF.